The entry below describes one T cell receptor (beta chain). The data stem from a study of early T cells in non-severe SARS-CoV-2 infection. Turning to the study itself: Sequencing targeted bulk RNA from unsorted whole blood, leaving chains unpaired.

V lost 1 base, J lost 5 bases, and 8 bases stayed unmatched. CDR1 WNHNN and CDR2 SYGVQD come from the germline V gene (reference sequence). The CDR3 totals 16 residues. The TCR library protocol attached unique molecular identifiers to the individual cDNA molecules. TCRdb ran MiXCR on the 5' RACE reads and lists one entry per CDR3 protein. In the table there are about 110,000 distinct CDR3 sequences, 9.5% to 13% of which are singletons. Specimen: whole blood. The sequence was obtained from an adult who was a healthcare worker with PCR-confirmed SARS-CoV-2 infection or an uninfected control (not recorded which). V usage is TRBV10-1 and J usage is TRBJ2-7; 10 bases line up with TRBD2. Written as DNA, the CDR3 is TGCGCCAGCAGTGAGTTCACTAGCGGGATTGTAAACGAGCAGTACTTC. Translating gives CASSEFTSGIVNEQYF.